This T cell receptor beta chain was captured in a study of a mutant IDH1 vaccine in newly diagnosed glioma. The protocol was immunoSEQ multiplex PCR, while the TCRdb copy is restricted to in-frame clones and leaves out a portion. The table lists 45,000 to 60,000 clones, 88% of them singletons. Stated time point: week 35, safety follow-up. Vaccination comprised doses that each held 300 ug of mutant IDH1 20-mer peptide, plus topical imiquimod. V dropped 7 bases and J dropped 4 bases, with 13 bases sitting between them. The germline gives CDR1 SQVTM, CDR2 ANQGSEA. The CDR3 totals 12 residues. This clone was seen once. Its target is unknown.

The starting material was PBMCs, obtained from a glioma patient whose treatment included an IDH1 peptide vaccine. The TCR originated in a woman aged 40 to 50 with glioma. The rearrangement joins TRBV29-1 to TRBJ2-5; D perhaps matches TRBD2 (6 bases). DNA for the CDR3: TGCAGCGGCAGGGACTGGGGAGAGACCCAGTACTTC. This gives the protein CSGRDWGETQYF. The variable domain in full, completed from reference TRBV29-1 and TRBJ2-5, reads SAVISQKPSRDICQRGTSLTIQCQVDSQVTMMFWYRQQPGQSLTLIATANQGSEATYESGFVIDKFPISRPNLTFSTLTVSNMSPEDSSIYLCSGRDWGETQYFGPGTRLLVL.